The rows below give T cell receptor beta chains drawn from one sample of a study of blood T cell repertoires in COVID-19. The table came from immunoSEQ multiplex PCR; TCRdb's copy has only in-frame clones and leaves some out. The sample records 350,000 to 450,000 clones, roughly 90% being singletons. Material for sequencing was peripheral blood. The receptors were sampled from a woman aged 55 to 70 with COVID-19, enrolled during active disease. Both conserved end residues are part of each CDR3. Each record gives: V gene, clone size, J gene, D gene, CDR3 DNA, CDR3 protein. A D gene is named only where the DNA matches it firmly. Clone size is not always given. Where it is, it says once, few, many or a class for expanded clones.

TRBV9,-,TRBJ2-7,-,TGTGCCAGCAGCGTTGGACGGGAGTCCCCCTACGAGCAGTACTTC,CASSVGRESPYEQYF
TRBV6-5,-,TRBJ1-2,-,TGTGCCAGCAGTTACCGAGACGGGAACTATGGCTACACCTTC,CASSYRDGNYGYTF
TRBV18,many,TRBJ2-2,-,TGTGCCAGCTCACCGGGACAGAACACCGGGGAGCTGTTTTTT,CASSPGQNTGELFF
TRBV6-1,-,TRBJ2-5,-,TGTGCCAGCAGTGAATGGGGTAGCGGATCATCACAAGAGACCCAGTACTTC,CASSEWGSGSSQETQYF
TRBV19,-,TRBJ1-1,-,TGTGCCAGTAGCCCAGACACTGAAGCTTTCTTT,CASSPDTEAFF
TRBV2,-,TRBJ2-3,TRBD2,TGTGCCACAAAAAAAGCGGGGGGCACAGATACGCAGTATTTT,CATKKAGGTDTQYF
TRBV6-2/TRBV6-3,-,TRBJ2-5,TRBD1,TGTGCCAGCAGACCTCGGACAGGGGGCTTCCAAGAGACCCAGTACTTC,CASRPRTGGFQETQYF
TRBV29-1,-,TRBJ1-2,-,TGCAGCGTTGAAGTCTCGGCAGGGGACGGTGGCTACACCTTC,CSVEVSAGDGGYTF
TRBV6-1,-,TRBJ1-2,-,TGTGCCAGCAGTGATTCTACTCTCTATGGCTACACCTTC,CASSDSTLYGYTF
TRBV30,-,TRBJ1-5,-,TGTGCCTGGAGTGGGGGCCAGCTCAATCAGCCCCAGCATTTT,CAWSGGQLNQPQHF
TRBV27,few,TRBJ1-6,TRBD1,TGTGCCAGCCGGACAGGGGGTTCACCCCTCCACTTT,CASRTGGSPLHF
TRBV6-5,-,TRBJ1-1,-,TGTGCCAGCACCACTACGGGCACTGAAGCTTTCTTT,CASTTTGTEAFF
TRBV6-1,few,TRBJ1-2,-,TGTGCCAGCAGTGAAGGGGGGCCTCGGGGCTACACCTTC,CASSEGGPRGYTF
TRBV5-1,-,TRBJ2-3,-,TGCGCCAGCAGCTTGGTCACAGGGCGAAGTGATACGCAGTATTTT,CASSLVTGRSDTQYF
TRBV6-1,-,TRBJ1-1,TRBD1,TGTGCCAGCAGTGAAGGACAGGGGACCACTGAAGCTTTCTTT,CASSEGQGTTEAFF
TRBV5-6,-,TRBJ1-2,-,TGTGCCAGCAGCTTGGTTGGCAGGGTAAATTATGGCTACACCTTC,CASSLVGRVNYGYTF
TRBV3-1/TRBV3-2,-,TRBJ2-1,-,TGTGCCAGCAGCCAAGGCTCGGGGTTAACCTACAATGAGCAGTTCTTC,CASSQGSGLTYNEQFF
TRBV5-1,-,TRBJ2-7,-,TGCGCCAGCAGCTTGTCCGACAGAACAACCTACGAGCAGTACTTC,CASSLSDRTTYEQYF
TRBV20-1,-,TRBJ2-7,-,TGCAGTGCGGATCAGGGATACGAGCAGTACTTC,CSADQGYEQYF
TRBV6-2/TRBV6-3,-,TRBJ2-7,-,TGTGCCAGCAGTTACAATGGGGCCTCCTACGAGCAGTACTTC,CASSYNGASYEQYF
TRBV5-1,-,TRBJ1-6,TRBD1,TGCGCCAGCAGCTTAACAGGGGGTGAGTCACCCCTCCACTTT,CASSLTGGESPLHF
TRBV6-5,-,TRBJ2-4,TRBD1,TGTGCCAGCAGGGCCCTCGGGACAGGGGAAAACATTCAGTACTTC,CASRALGTGENIQYF
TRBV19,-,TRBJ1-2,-,TGTGCCAGTAGTACGCCATTAGTTAACTATGGCTACACCTTC,CASSTPLVNYGYTF
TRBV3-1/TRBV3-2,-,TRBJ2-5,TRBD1,TGTGCCAGCTCTAACAGGGGGCAGGAGACCCAGTACTTC,CASSNRGQETQYF
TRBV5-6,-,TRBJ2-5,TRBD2,TGTGCCAGCAGCTTCTTCGGGACTAGTGTTTCGTCGGGGACCCAGTACTTC,CASSFFGTSVSSGTQYF
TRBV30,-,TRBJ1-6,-,TGTGCCTGGAGTGTAGGTGGCAGGCGTAATTCACCCCTCCACTTT,CAWSVGGRRNSPLHF
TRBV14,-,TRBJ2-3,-,TGTGCCAGCAGCCAACTCACAGATACGCAGTATTTT,CASSQLTDTQYF
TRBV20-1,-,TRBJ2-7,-,TGCAGTGCTAGTTTCAGGGCGAGCTCCTACGAGCAGTACTTC,CSASFRASSYEQYF
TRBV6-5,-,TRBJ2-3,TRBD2,TGTGCCTCTAGAAGGGGAGGGGGCACAGATACGCAGTATTTT,CASRRGGGTDTQYF
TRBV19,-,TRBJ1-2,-,TGTGCCAGTAGTAGGGAGACATATGGCTACACCTTC,CASSRETYGYTF
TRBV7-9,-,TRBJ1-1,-,TGTGCCAGCAGCCTCACGAGAGGGAGCATGAACACTGAAGCTTTCTTT,CASSLTRGSMNTEAFF
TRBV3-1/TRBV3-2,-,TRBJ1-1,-,TGTGCCAGCAGCCCCCAAGCGAACACTGAAGCTTTCTTT,CASSPQANTEAFF
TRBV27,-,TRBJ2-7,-,TGTGCCAGCAGTTTTGGAGGGTTATCCTACGAGCAGTACTTC,CASSFGGLSYEQYF
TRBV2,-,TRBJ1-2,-,TGTGCCAGCACCCCACGGGTGGGCTACACCTTC,CASTPRVGYTF
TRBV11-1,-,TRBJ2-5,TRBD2,TGTGCCAGCAGTACCAGTCCCCGGACTAGCGGGGAGACCCAGTACTTC,CASSTSPRTSGETQYF
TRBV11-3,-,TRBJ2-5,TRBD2,TGTGCCAGCAGCCGAGGGGGTAGCGGGGGAGAGACCCAGTACTTC,CASSRGGSGGETQYF
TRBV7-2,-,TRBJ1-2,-,TGTGCCAGCAGCTTAGAGGGAGGGAGGGGATCCAACTATGGCTACACCTTC,CASSLEGGRGSNYGYTF
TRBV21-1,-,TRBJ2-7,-,TGTGCCAGCGGGACAGGAGAAACCTACGAGCAGTACTTC,CASGTGETYEQYF
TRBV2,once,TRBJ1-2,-,TGTGCCAGCTCCGCCGAGTACCACCCAGGTGGCTACACCTTC,CASSAEYHPGGYTF
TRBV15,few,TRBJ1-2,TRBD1,TGTGCCACCAGCAGATCTGACAGGGGATACTATGGCTACACCTTC,CATSRSDRGYYGYTF
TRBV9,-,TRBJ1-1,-,TGTGCCAGCAGCGTTGGCAGGTCCACTGAAGCTTTCTTT,CASSVGRSTEAFF
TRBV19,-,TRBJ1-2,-,TGTGCCAGTAGTATAGGTAGCACGATTAACTATGGCTACACCTTC,CASSIGSTINYGYTF